The T cell receptor (beta chain) described here comes from a study of blood T cell repertoires in COVID-19. Looking at the study overall: Acute and convalescent COVID-19 samples came from the United States, Italy and Spain. The cDNA or gDNA used as material had been derived from T cells, B-cell-depleted T cells, or PBMCs.

Source study methods: Reference gene primer amplification yielded estimated nucleated cell counts. The method was immunoSEQ multiplex PCR; TCRdb's version includes in-frame clones alone and lacks a portion of them. That table is the source of V, J and clone size, and D and trimming were worked out from the DNA. This table holds some 70,000 clones, nearly 90% found once. This CDR3 comprises 13 residues. Between the trimmed V and J ends, which lost 7 bases and 4 bases, there was a span of 16 bases. CDR1 GTSNPN and CDR2 SVGIG come from the germline V gene (reference sequence). The sample taken for sequencing was peripheral blood. The receptor's source is a man aged 45 to 65 with acute or convalescent COVID-19. This chain connects TRBV30 to TRBJ1-2; no reliable D call. CDR3 region: CASAAAPAYGYTF. In DNA, the CDR3 is TGTGCCTCAGCGGCAGCCCCGGCCTATGGCTACACCTTC. Supplemented by reference TRBV30 and TRBJ1-2, the full variable domain reads SQTIHQWPATLVQPVGSPLSLECTVEGTSNPNLYWYRQAAGRGLQLLFYSVGIGQISSEVPQNLSASRPQDRQFILSSKKLLLSDSGFYLCASAAAPAYGYTFGSGTRLTVV.